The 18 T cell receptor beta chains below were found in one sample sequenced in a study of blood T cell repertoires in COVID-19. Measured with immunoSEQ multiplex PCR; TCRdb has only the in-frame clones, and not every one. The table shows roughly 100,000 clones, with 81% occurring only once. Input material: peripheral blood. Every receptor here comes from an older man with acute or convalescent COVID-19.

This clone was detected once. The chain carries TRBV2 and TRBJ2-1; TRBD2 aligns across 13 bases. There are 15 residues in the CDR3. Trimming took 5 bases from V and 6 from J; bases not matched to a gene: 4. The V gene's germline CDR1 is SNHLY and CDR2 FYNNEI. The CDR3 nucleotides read TGTGCCAGCAGTTCACTAGCGGGAGGGAGCAATGAGCAGTTCTTC. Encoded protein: CASSSLAGGSNEQFF.

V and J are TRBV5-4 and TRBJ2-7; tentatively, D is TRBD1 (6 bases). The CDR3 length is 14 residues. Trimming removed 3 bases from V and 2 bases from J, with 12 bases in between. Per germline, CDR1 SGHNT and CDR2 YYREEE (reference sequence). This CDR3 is CASSSGQRTYEQYF. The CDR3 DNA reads TGTGCCAGCAGCTCCGGACAGAGGACCTACGAGCAGTACTTC.

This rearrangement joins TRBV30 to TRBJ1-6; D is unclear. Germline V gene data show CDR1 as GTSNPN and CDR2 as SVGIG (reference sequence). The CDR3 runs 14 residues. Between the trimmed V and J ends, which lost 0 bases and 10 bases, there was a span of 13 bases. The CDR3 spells CAWSVDGIGSPLHF. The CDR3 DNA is TGTGCCTGGAGTGTAGACGGGATAGGGTCACCCCTCCACTTT.

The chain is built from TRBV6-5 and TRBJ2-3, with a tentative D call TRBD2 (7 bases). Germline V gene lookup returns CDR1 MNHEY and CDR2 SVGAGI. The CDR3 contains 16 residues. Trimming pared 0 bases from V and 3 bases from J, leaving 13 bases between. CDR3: CASSYSRKGGTDTQYF. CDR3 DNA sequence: TGTGCCAGCAGTTACTCGCGAAAGGGGGGGACAGATACGCAGTATTTT.

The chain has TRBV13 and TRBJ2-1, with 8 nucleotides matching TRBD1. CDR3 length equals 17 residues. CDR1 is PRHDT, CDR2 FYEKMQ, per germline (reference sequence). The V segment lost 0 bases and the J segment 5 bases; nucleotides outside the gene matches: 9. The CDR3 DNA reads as TGTGCCAGCAGCTTAGGCTGGGGCAGGGGGCTAGACAATGAGCAGTTCTTC. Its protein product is CASSLGWGRGLDNEQFF.

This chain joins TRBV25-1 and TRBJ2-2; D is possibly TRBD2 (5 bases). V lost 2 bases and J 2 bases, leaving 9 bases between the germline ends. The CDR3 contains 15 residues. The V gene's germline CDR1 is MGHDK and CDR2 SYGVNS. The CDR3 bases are TGTGCCAGCAGTGAACCCCGGGGAAACACCGGGGAGCTGTTTTTT. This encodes CASSEPRGNTGELFF.

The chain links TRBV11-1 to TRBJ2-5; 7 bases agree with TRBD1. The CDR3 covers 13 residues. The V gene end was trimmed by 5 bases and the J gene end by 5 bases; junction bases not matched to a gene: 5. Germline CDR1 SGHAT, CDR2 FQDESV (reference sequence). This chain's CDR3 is CASSPDRAETQYF. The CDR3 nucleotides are TGTGCCAGCAGCCCTGACAGGGCGGAGACCCAGTACTTC.

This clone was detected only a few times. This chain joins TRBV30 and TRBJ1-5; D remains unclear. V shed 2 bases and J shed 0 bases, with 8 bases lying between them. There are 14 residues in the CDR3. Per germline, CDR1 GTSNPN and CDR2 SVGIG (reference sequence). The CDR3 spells CAWSIPGSNQPQHF. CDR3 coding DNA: TGTGCCTGGAGTATCCCCGGTAGCAATCAGCCCCAGCATTTT.

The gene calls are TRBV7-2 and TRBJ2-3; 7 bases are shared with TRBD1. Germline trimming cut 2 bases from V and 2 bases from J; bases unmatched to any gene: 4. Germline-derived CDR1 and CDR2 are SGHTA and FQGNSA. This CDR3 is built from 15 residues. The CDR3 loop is CASSLQGVNTDTQYF. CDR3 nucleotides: TGTGCCAGCAGCTTACAGGGGGTTAACACAGATACGCAGTATTTT. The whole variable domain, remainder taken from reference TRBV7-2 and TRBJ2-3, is GAGVSQSPSNKVTEKGKDVELRCDPISGHTALYWYRQSLGQGLEFLIYFQGNSAPDKSGLPSDRFSAERTGGSVSTLTIQRTQQEDSAVYLCASSLQGVNTDTQYFGPGTRLTVL.

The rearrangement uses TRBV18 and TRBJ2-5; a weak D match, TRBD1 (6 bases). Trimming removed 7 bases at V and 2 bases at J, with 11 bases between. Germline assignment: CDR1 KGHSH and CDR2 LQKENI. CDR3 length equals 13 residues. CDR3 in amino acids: CASLLGQQETQYF. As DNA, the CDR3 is TGTGCCAGCTTACTCGGACAGCAAGAGACCCAGTACTTC.

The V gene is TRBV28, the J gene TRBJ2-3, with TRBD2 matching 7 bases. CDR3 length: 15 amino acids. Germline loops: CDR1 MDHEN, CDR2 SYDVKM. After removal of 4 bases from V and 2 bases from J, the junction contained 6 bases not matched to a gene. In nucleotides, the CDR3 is TGTGCCAGCAGTTCAGCGGGAACCCTCACAGATACGCAGTATTTT. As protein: CASSSAGTLTDTQYF.

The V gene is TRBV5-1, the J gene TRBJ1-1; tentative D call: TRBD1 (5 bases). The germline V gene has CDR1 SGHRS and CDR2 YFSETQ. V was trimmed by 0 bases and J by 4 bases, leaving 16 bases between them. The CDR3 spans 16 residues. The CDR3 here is CASSLDSRVGGTEAFF. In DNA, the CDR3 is TGCGCCAGCAGCTTGGATTCCAGGGTGGGCGGCACTGAAGCTTTCTTT.

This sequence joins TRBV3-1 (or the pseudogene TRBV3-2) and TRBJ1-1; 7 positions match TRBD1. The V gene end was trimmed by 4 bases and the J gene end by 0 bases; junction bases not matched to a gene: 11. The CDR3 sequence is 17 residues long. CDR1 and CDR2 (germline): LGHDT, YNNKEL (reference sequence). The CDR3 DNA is TGTGCCAGCAGCCCAGGGACAGCCAACTTATTGAACACTGAAGCTTTCTTT. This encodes CASSPGTANLLNTEAFF.

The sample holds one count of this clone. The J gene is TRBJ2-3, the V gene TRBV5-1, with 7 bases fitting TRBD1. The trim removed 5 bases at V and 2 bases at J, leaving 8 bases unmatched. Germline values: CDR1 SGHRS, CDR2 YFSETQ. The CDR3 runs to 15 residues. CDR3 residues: CASSTTGTYTDTQYF. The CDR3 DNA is TGCGCCAGCAGTACGACAGGGACGTACACAGATACGCAGTATTTT. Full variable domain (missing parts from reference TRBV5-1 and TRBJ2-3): KAGVTQTPRYLIKTRGQQVTLSCSPISGHRSVSWYQQTPGQGLQFLFEYFSETQRNKGNFPGRFSGRQFSNSRSEMNVSTLELGDSALYLCASSTTGTYTDTQYFGPGTRLTVL.

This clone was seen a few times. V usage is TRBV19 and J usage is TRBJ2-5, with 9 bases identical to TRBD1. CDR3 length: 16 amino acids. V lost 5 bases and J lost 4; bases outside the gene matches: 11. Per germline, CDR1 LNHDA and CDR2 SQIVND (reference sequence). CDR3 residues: CASSSQTGGRGETQYF. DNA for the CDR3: TGTGCCAGTAGTTCCCAGACAGGGGGAAGAGGAGAGACCCAGTACTTC.

CDR3 protein: CASTPDSSYNEQFF. As DNA, the CDR3 is TGCGCCAGCACCCCCGACAGCTCCTACAATGAGCAGTTCTTC. The rearrangement joins TRBV5-1 to TRBJ2-1, with D perhaps matching TRBD1 (5 bases). V lost 6 bases to trimming and J lost 0 bases, with 10 bases between them. Germline V gene sequence: CDR1 SGHRS, CDR2 YFSETQ. This CDR3 is 14 amino acids long. The whole variable domain, remainder taken from reference TRBV5-1 and TRBJ2-1, is KAGVTQTPRYLIKTRGQQVTLSCSPISGHRSVSWYQQTPGQGLQFLFEYFSETQRNKGNFPGRFSGRQFSNSRSEMNVSTLELGDSALYLCASTPDSSYNEQFFGPGTRLTVL.

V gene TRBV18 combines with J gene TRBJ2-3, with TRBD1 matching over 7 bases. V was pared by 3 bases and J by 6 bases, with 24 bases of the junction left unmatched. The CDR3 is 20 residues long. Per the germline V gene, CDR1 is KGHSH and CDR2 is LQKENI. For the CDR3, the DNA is TGTGCCAGCTCACCGCTAGCTGGACAGGTGTTTTCGCACATCAGGGATACGCAGTATTTT. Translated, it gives CASSPLAGQVFSHIRDTQYF.

The CDR3 loop is CASSPRDTANSPLHF. CDR3 nucleotides: TGTGCCAGCTCGCCCCGGGACACGGCTAATTCACCCCTCCACTTT. The J gene is TRBJ1-6, the V gene TRBV18; weak D call: TRBD1 (6 bases). V was clipped by 6 bases and J by 6 bases, with 15 bases between them. Germline V CDR1 and CDR2: KGHSH, LQKENI. This CDR3 has 15 residues.